The 3 T cell receptor beta chains below were found in one sample sequenced in a study of T cells after posttransplantation cyclophosphamide. Generated by immunoSEQ multiplex PCR, the TCRdb table keeps only in-frame clones and is missing some. Of about 24,000 clones detected, around 86% appear once; the ten largest clones hold about 6.3%. Sequencing was carried out using PBMCs. The receptors stem from an older woman with a blood cancer, CMV-positive, and with a related stem cell donor.

The rearrangement links TRBV7-2 to TRBJ1-1, with 7 bases matching TRBD1. There are 15 residues in the CDR3. Germline V CDR1 and CDR2: SGHTA, FQGNSA. Trimming at V came to 5 bases and at J to 0 bases, leaving 6 bases not matched to a gene. CDR3 region: CASSARDSMNTEAFF. CDR3 coding DNA: TGTGCCAGCAGCGCCCGGGACAGCATGAACACTGAAGCTTTCTTT.

The chain combines TRBV2 with TRBJ2-3; TRBD2 matches 9 bases. V lost 6 bases to trimming and J lost 6 bases; unmatched junction nucleotides: 10. The V gene's germline CDR1 is SNHLY and CDR2 FYNNEI. This CDR3 has 15 amino acids. The DNA for the CDR3 is TGTGCCAGCAGGCCGACTAGCGGCCGTGGGGATACGCAGTATTTT. This sequence encodes CASRPTSGRGDTQYF.

The chain recombines TRBV7-9 with TRBJ2-3, with 8 bases lining up with TRBD1. This CDR3 region has 15 residues. CDR1 SEHNR and CDR2 FQNEAQ come from the germline V gene (reference sequence). The V and J ends lost 6 bases and 5 bases, in that order; junction bases with no gene match: 10. The CDR3 is CASSYWRTGQDTQYF. Written as DNA, the CDR3 is TGTGCCAGCAGTTATTGGAGGACAGGGCAAGATACGCAGTATTTT.